A single sample gave rise to the 20 T cell receptor beta chains below, sequenced in a study of CD8+ T cells in alopecia areata. RNA was extracted and reverse transcribed into cDNA as the sequencing template. The data were produced by immunoSEQ multiplex PCR, yet TCRdb's version contains in-frame clones alone and is incomplete. The table has hundreds of thousands of clones, more than 45% seen once. This sample comprised CD4+ T cells sorted from blood, obtained at week 0. The receptors originated from a human donor with alopecia areata.

There are a few counts of this clone. The rearrangement joins TRBV2 to TRBJ2-1; 7 bases agree with TRBD2. Unmatched junction bases numbered 14, after V lost 3 bases and J lost 9 bases. CDR1 is SNHLY, CDR2 FYNNEI, per germline. The length of the CDR3 is 16 residues. CDR3 sequence: CASSDSSGGPRGEQFF. The CDR3 DNA reads TGTGCCAGCAGTGATTCGTCGGGGGGTCCTCGTGGTGAGCAGTTCTTC.

This chain connects TRBV10-3 to TRBJ2-7, with 7 bases matching TRBD1. Germline CDR1 reads ENHRY; CDR2 reads SYGVKD. The V and J ends lost 6 bases and 0 bases, in that order; junction bases with no gene match: 8. This CDR3 has 15 residues. The CDR3 sequence: CAISTGQSNSYEQYF. CDR3 DNA: TGTGCCATCAGCACGGGACAGAGCAACTCCTACGAGCAGTACTTC.

This clone was seen a handful of times. This chain's CDR3 is CACRWDTQYF. The CDR3 coding sequence is TGTGCCTGTCGATGGGATACGCAGTATTTT. This chain links TRBV30 with TRBJ2-3; no reliable D call. The germline V gene has CDR1 GTSNPN and CDR2 SVGIG (reference sequence). Trimming removed 6 bases at V and 6 bases at J, with 7 bases between. The CDR3 covers 10 residues.

This clone was counted between two and nine times. The chain recombines TRBV30 with TRBJ1-2, with 8 bases that match TRBD1. The CDR3 contains 12 residues. Germline trimming cut 2 bases from V and 8 bases from J; bases unmatched to any gene: 4. The germline CDR1 and CDR2 sequences are GTSNPN and SVGIG (reference sequence). CDR3 protein: CAWSLTGVGYTF. As DNA, the CDR3 is TGTGCCTGGAGTCTGACAGGGGTCGGCTACACCTTC.

The chain has TRBV6-6 and TRBJ1-3; D is uncertain. Trimming took 3 bases from V and 4 from J, leaving 7 bases between them. The germline V gene encodes CDR1 MNHNY and CDR2 SVGAGI (reference sequence). The CDR3 has 13 residues. CDR3: CASSYDGGNTIYF. CDR3 in DNA: TGTGCCAGCAGTTATGACGGAGGAAACACCATATATTTT.

The chain has TRBV6-5 and TRBJ2-2, with a weak D call TRBD2 (5 bases). Germline V lookup: CDR1 MNHEY, CDR2 SVGAGI. The germline V and J ends were trimmed by 6 bases and 4 bases, with 15 bases remaining between them. This CDR3 region has 15 residues. CDR3 nucleotides: TGTGCCAGCAGCCAGAAAGGACGGGGCACCGGGGAGCTGTTTTTT. Its protein is CASSQKGRGTGELFF.

The chain recombines TRBV14 with TRBJ2-3; TRBD1 aligns across 7 bases. The length of the CDR3 is 15 residues. J was trimmed by 4 bases and V by 3 bases; bases with no gene match: 7. CDR1 SGHDN and CDR2 FVKESK come from the germline V gene. Here the CDR3 DNA reads TGTGCCAGCAGCCATCTCCAAGGGGGCGCAGATACGCAGTATTTT. This translates into CASSHLQGGADTQYF.

V gene TRBV30 combines with J gene TRBJ1-2; D is undetermined. This CDR3 contains 14 residues. The V end lost 5 bases, the J end lost 2 bases, and 15 bases lay between the germline ends. Germline V gene data show CDR1 as GTSNPN and CDR2 as SVGIG (reference sequence). The CDR3 loop is CAWASLKLNYGYTF. The CDR3 DNA sequence: TGTGCCTGGGCCAGTTTAAAACTCAACTATGGCTACACCTTC.

This clone has only a few counts. The J gene is TRBJ2-4, the V gene TRBV4-2; D remains ambiguous. This CDR3 is 17 amino acids long. V was pared by 0 bases and J by 3 bases, with 15 bases between. Germline V gene sequence: CDR1 LGHNA, CDR2 YNFKEQ. This CDR3 is CASSQDRKGWGKNIQYF. For the CDR3, the DNA is TGTGCCAGCAGCCAAGATAGGAAGGGTTGGGGCAAAAACATTCAGTACTTC.

The chain employs TRBV29-1 and TRBJ1-2; possibly TRBD1 for D (6 bases). Germline V CDR1 and CDR2: SQVTM, ANQGSEA. The CDR3 has 14 amino acids. The V gene lost 4 bases and the J gene lost 2 bases, with 14 bases spanning the gap. CDR3 DNA: TGCAGCGTTGCATCGGACAGACTAAACTATGGCTACACCTTC. Translating gives CSVASDRLNYGYTF.

CDR3 amino acids: CSSPSGGANYGYTF. CDR3 DNA: TGCAGCTCCCCGTCAGGGGGAGCAAACTATGGCTACACCTTC. The chain carries TRBV29-1 and TRBJ1-2; 7 bases line up with TRBD1. V dropped 8 bases and J dropped 2; count of bases not matched to a gene: 11. Germline-derived CDR1 and CDR2 are SQVTM and ANQGSEA. The CDR3 runs 14 residues.

V gene TRBV29-1 combines with J gene TRBJ1-2; TRBD1 agrees at 7 bases. This CDR3 has 12 amino acids. V trimming: 6 bases; J trimming: 7 bases; junction bases outside the gene matches: 8. Germline CDR1 is SQVTM and CDR2 is ANQGSEA. CDR3 residues: CSVGGQDAGYTF. As DNA, the CDR3 is TGCAGCGTCGGAGGACAGGACGCTGGCTACACCTTC.

This rearrangement joins TRBV5-6 to TRBJ1-2; D call uncertain. Trimming stripped 4 bases from V and 3 bases from J, with 19 bases between. Germline CDR1 and CDR2: SGHDT and YYEEEE. The CDR3 consists of 16 residues. The chain's CDR3 is CASSLIGRLIDYGYTF. In DNA form, the CDR3 reads TGTGCCAGCAGCCTAATTGGACGGCTGATCGACTATGGCTACACCTTC.

The gene calls are TRBV29-1 and TRBJ1-2, with D possibly matching TRBD1 (5 bases). CDR3 length equals 15 residues. The V end was cut by 4 bases, the J end by 0 bases, with 15 bases between. Germline CDR1 and CDR2: SQVTM and ANQGSEA. CDR3 amino acids: CSVVSSTEANYGYTF. The CDR3 nucleotides are TGCAGCGTTGTATCTTCGACAGAAGCTAACTATGGCTACACCTTC. Complete variable domain (other parts from reference TRBV29-1 and TRBJ1-2): SAVISQKPSRDICQRGTSLTIQCQVDSQVTMMFWYRQQPGQSLTLIATANQGSEATYESGFVIDKFPISRPNLTFSTLTVSNMSPEDSSIYLCSVVSSTEANYGYTFGSGTRLTVV.

The chain has TRBV6-1 and TRBJ2-2; TRBD1 aligns across 9 bases. The germline CDR1 and CDR2 sequences are MNHNS and SASEGT. The CDR3 loop spans 16 amino acids. The V gene end was trimmed by 1 base and the J gene end by 5 bases; junction bases not matched to a gene: 5. The CDR3 region is CASSEDRGRWTGELFF. The CDR3 DNA sequence: TGTGCCAGCAGTGAAGACAGGGGGCGTTGGACCGGGGAGCTGTTTTTT.

The chain recombines TRBV30 with TRBJ1-1; 9 bases line up with TRBD1. Germline CDR1 and CDR2: GTSNPN and SVGIG (reference sequence). The CDR3 consists of 16 residues. V lost 0 bases to trimming and J lost 4 bases; unmatched junction nucleotides: 9. In nucleotides, the CDR3 is TGTGCCTGGAGTGTACGTCGGGACAGGGTGGCCACTGAAGCTTTCTTT. This encodes CAWSVRRDRVATEAFF.

V gene TRBV15 combines with J gene TRBJ2-7, with 8 bases that match TRBD1. This CDR3 contains 17 residues. Germline-derived CDR1 and CDR2 are LNHNV and YYDKDF (reference sequence). V was pared by 2 bases and J by 5 bases, with 14 bases of the junction left unmatched. The DNA for the CDR3 is TGTGCCACCAGCAGAAAAACCGGGACAGGTACCCCTAACGAGCAGTACTTC. It translates to CATSRKTGTGTPNEQYF. The full variable domain, its missing parts supplied by reference TRBV15 and TRBJ2-7, is DAMVIQNPRYQVTQFGKPVTLSCSQTLNHNVMYWYQQKSSQAPKLLFHYYDKDFNNEADTPDNFQSRRPNTSFCFLDIRSPGLGDTAMYLCATSRKTGTGTPNEQYFGPGTRLTVT.

The V call is TRBV30, the J call TRBJ2-2; TRBD1 agrees at 7 bases. The CDR3 has 15 residues. The germline CDR1 and CDR2 sequences are GTSNPN and SVGIG (reference sequence). CDR3 DNA: TGTGCTTTCAAGGGGGCGGCGGCGAACACCGGGGAGCTGTTTTTT. It yields the protein CAFKGAAANTGELFF.

Comment on this clone: Sequence at one end of the junction differs from germline and may be a read error. This rearrangement joins TRBV9 to TRBJ2-3; D may be TRBD1 (6 bases). This CDR3 has 16 amino acids. Per the germline V gene, CDR1 is SGDLS and CDR2 is YYNGEE. The CDR3 DNA reads as TGTGCCAGCAGCACCACGCAGGGGACGCGCACAGATGCGCAGTATTTT. Its protein is CASSTTQGTRTDAQYF.

This chain links TRBV4-1 with TRBJ2-1; TRBD2 matches at 10 bases. In germline, CDR1 is MGHRA, CDR2 YSYEKL. This CDR3 comprises 17 residues. The junction had 11 bases not matched to a gene; V was cut back by 4 bases and J by 5 bases. The CDR3 loop is CASSLRDPGLANNEQFF. In nucleotides, the CDR3 is TGCGCCAGCAGCCTGCGGGATCCGGGACTAGCGAACAATGAGCAGTTCTTC.